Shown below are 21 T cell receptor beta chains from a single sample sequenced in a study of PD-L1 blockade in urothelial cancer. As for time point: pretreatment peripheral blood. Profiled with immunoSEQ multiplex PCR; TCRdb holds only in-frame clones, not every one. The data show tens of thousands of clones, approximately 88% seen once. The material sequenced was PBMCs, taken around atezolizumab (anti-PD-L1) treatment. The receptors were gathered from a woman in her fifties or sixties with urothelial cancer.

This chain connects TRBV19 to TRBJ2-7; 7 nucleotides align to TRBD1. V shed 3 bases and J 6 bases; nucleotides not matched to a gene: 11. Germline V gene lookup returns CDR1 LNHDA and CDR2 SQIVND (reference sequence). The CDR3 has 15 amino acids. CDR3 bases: TGTGCCAGTAGTATCCGTCAAAGACAGGGCGGCGAGCAGTACTTC. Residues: CASSIRQRQGGEQYF.

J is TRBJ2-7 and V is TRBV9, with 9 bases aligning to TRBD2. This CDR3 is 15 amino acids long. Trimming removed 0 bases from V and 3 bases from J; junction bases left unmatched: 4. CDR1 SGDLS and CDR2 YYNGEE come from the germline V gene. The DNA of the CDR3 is TGTGCCAGCAGCGTAGAGCCTAGCGGGAACTACGAGCAGTACTTC. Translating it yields CASSVEPSGNYEQYF.

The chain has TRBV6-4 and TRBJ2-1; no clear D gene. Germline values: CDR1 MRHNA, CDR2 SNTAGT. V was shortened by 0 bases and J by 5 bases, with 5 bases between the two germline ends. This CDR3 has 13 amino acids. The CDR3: CASSDSANNEQFF. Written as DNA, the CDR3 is TGTGCCAGCAGTGACTCAGCCAACAATGAGCAGTTCTTC.

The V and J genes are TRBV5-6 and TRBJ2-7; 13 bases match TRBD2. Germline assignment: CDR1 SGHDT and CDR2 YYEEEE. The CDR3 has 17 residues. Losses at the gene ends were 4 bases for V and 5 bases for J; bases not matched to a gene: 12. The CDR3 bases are TGTGCCAGCAGCCACCCGGGACTAGCGGGGAGATGGAACGAGCAGTACTTC. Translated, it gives CASSHPGLAGRWNEQYF.

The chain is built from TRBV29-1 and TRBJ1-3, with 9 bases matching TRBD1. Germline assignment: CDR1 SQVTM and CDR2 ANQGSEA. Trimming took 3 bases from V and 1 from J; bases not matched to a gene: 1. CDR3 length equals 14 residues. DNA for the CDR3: TGCAGCGTTGACGGGACAGGGTCTGGAAACACCATATATTTT. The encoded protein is CSVDGTGSGNTIYF.

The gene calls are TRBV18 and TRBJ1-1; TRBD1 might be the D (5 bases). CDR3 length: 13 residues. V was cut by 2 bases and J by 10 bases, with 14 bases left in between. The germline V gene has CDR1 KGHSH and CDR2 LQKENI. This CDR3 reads CASSPDRGGVAFF. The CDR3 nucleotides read TGTGCCAGCTCACCAGATCGGGGAGGGGTAGCTTTCTTT.

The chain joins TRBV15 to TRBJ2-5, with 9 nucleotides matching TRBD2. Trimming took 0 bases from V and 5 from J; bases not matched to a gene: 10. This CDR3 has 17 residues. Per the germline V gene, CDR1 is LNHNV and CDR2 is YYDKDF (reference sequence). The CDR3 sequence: CATSRELGRGGGETQYF. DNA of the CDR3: TGTGCCACCAGCAGAGAATTGGGGCGGGGGGGCGGCGAGACCCAGTACTTC.

CDR3 sequence reads: CASSVGPGANSGNTIYF. CDR3 sequence (DNA): TGTGCCAGCAGCGTCGGTCCAGGGGCGAACTCTGGAAACACCATATATTTT. The V gene is TRBV9, the J gene TRBJ1-3; D is possibly TRBD1 (6 bases). The length of the CDR3 is 17 residues. Between the trimmed V and J ends, which lost 2 bases and 0 bases, there was a span of 15 bases. From germline, CDR1 is SGDLS and CDR2 YYNGEE.

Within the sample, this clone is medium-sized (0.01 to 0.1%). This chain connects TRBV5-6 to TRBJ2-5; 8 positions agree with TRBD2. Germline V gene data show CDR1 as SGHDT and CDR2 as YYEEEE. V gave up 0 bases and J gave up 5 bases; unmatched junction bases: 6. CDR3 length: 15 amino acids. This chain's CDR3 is CASSLARTSKETQYF. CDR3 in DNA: TGTGCCAGCAGCTTGGCGAGGACTAGCAAGGAGACCCAGTACTTC.

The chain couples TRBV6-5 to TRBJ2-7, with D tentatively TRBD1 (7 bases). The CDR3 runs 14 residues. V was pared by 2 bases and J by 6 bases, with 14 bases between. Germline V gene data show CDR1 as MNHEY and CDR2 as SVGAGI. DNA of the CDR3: TGTGCCAGCAGTTACGGCGCAGGGGGGTTCGAGCAGTACTTC. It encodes CASSYGAGGFEQYF.

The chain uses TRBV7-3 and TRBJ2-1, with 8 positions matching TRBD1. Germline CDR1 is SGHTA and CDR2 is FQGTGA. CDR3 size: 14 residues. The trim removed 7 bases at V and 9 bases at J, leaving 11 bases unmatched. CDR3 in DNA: TGTGCCAGCAAGCTAGACAGGGGAGCCGGTGAGCAGTTCTTC. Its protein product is CASKLDRGAGEQFF.

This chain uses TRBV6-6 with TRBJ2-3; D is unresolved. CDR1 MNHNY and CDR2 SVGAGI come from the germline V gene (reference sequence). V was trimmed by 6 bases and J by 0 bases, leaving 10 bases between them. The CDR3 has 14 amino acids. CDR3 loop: CASSPIASTDTQYF. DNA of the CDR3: TGTGCCAGCAGCCCTATCGCTAGCACAGATACGCAGTATTTT.

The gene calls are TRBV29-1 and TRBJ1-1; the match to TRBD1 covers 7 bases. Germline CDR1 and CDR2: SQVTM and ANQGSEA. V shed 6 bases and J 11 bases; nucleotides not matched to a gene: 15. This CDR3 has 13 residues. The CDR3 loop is CSVDARTGDRAFF. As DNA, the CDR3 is TGCAGCGTCGACGCGCGGACAGGCGATCGGGCTTTCTTT.

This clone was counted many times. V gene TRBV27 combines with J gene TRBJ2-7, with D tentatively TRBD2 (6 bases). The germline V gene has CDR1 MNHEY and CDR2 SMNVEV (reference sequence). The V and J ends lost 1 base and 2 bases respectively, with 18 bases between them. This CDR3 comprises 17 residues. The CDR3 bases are TGTGCCAGCAGTTTATACCCCCGGGGGTCAGGCACCTACGAGCAGTACTTC. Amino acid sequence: CASSLYPRGSGTYEQYF.

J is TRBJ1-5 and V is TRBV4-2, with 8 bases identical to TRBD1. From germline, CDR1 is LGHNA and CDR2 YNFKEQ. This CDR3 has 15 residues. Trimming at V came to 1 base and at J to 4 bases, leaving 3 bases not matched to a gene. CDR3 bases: TGTGCCAGCAGCCAAGCCTACAGGGGGAATCAGCCCCAGCATTTT. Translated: CASSQAYRGNQPQHF.

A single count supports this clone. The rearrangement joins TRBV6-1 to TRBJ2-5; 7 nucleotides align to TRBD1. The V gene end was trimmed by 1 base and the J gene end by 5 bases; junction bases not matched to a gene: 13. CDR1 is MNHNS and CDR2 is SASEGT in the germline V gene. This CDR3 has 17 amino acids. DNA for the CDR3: TGTGCCAGCAGTGAAGAGGTTGCGGCAGGGGGTAGTGAGACCCAGTACTTC. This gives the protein CASSEEVAAGGSETQYF.

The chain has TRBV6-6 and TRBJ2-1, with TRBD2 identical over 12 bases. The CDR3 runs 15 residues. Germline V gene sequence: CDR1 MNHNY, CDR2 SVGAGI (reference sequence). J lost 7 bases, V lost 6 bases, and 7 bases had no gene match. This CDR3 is CASSNLAGGLNEQFF. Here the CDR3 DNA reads TGTGCCAGCAGCAACCTAGCGGGGGGGCTGAATGAGCAGTTCTTC.

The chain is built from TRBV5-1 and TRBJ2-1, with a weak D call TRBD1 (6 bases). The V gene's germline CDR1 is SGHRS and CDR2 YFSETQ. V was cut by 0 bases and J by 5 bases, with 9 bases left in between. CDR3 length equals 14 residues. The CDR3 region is CASSLAAGDNEQFF. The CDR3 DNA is TGCGCCAGCAGCTTGGCCGCAGGGGACAATGAGCAGTTCTTC.

DNA of the CDR3: TGTGCCAGCTCACCAGTTACAACAGAGTACACCTTC. Protein product: CASSPVTTEYTF. The J gene is TRBJ1-2, the V gene TRBV18; unclear D gene. Germline-derived CDR1 and CDR2 are KGHSH and LQKENI. Deletions cut 2 bases from V and 11 bases from J, with 12 bases between. This CDR3 has 12 residues.

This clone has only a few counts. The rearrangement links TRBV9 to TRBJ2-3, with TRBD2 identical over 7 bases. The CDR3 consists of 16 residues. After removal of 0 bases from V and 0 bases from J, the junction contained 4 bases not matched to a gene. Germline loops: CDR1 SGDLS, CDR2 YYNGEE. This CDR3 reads CASSVVPRGSTDTQYF. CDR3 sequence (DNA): TGTGCCAGCAGCGTAGTCCCGCGGGGGAGCACAGATACGCAGTATTTT.

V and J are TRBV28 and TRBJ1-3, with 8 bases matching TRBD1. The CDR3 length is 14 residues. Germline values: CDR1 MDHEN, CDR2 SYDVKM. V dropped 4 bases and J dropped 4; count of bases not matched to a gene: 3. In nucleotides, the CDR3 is TGTGCCAGCAGTTGGACAGGGACCGGAAACACCATATATTTT. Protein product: CASSWTGTGNTIYF.